This is a list of T cell receptor beta chains from one sample in a study of blood T cell repertoires in COVID-19. Some clones are missing from TCRdb's copy, which holds only in-frame ones; the method was immunoSEQ multiplex PCR. The sample contains about 120,000 clones, 85% to 90% of which appear only once. Sequenced: peripheral blood. These receptors came from a man of 80 years or more with acute or convalescent COVID-19. The CDR3 runs from the conserved cysteine through the conserved F or W. D genes are given only for firm matches. Part of the rows lack a size; the others show once, few, many or a class for expanded clones.

CDR3	DNA	D	size	V	length	J
CASSLAAGELFF	TGTGCCAGCAGCTTAGCGGCCGGGGAGCTGTTTTTT	NA	NA	TRBV5-6	12	TRBJ2-2
CASSNRGLQETQYF	TGTGCCAGCAGCAACAGGGGACTCCAAGAGACCCAGTACTTC	NA	NA	TRBV7-2	14	TRBJ2-5
CASSLEGESYNEQFF	TGTGCCAGCAGCTTAGAGGGGGAGTCCTACAATGAGCAGTTCTTC	NA	NA	TRBV7-2	15	TRBJ2-1
CASSPGGLSYNEQFF	TGTGCCAGCAGCCCCGGGGGGCTCTCCTACAATGAGCAGTTCTTC	NA	once	TRBV9	15	TRBJ2-1
CASSLVPSGGTYEQYF	TGTGCCAGCAGCTTAGTTCCTAGCGGGGGCACCTACGAGCAGTACTTC	TRBD2	NA	TRBV7-2	16	TRBJ2-7
CASSLLAGELFF	TGTGCCAGCAGCCTCCTGGCAGGGGAGCTGTTTTTT	NA	once	TRBV5-6	12	TRBJ2-2
CASSLDHRGRYGYTF	TGTGCCAGCAGCTTAGATCACAGGGGCCGGTATGGCTACACCTTC	TRBD1	NA	TRBV11-2	15	TRBJ1-2
CASSSGRPNTEAFF	TGCGCCAGCAGCTCTGGCAGGCCGAACACTGAAGCTTTCTTT	NA	NA	TRBV5-1	14	TRBJ1-1
CASSPTDRGNEQYF	TGTGCCAGCTCACCTACGGACAGGGGGAACGAGCAGTACTTC	TRBD1	NA	TRBV18	14	TRBJ2-7
CASSLDRAEWNEQFF	TGCGCCAGCAGCTTGGACAGGGCAGAATGGAATGAGCAGTTCTTC	NA	once	TRBV5-1	15	TRBJ2-1
CAAQAGTTEAFF	TGTGCCGCCCAAGCGGGGACCACTGAAGCTTTCTTT	NA	NA	TRBV6-5	12	TRBJ1-1
CASSLESYGDSPLHF	TGTGCCAGCAGCTTGGAAAGCTACGGGGATTCACCCCTCCACTTT	NA	NA	TRBV5-4	15	TRBJ1-6
CASSLVQGEQYF	TGTGCCAGCAGCTTAGTACAGGGGGAGCAGTACTTC	TRBD1	NA	TRBV7-9	12	TRBJ2-7
CASSQAQGVQYF	TGTGCCAGCAGCCAGGCCCAGGGTGTGCAGTACTTC	NA	NA	TRBV3-1/TRBV3-2	12	TRBJ2-7
CASRKTGWDTEAFF	TGTGCCAGCAGGAAGACAGGGTGGGACACTGAAGCTTTCTTT	TRBD1	few	TRBV28	14	TRBJ1-1
CAIRMTGAPTGELFF	TGTGCCATCAGGATGACAGGGGCTCCAACCGGGGAGCTGTTTTTT	TRBD1	NA	TRBV10-3	15	TRBJ2-2
CASSSHGGYEQYF	TGTGCCAGCAGCTCACACGGAGGATACGAGCAGTACTTC	NA	NA	TRBV7-2	13	TRBJ2-7
CASSVDWQGGRVGQFF	TGTGCCAGCAGCGTAGACTGGCAGGGGGGACGAGTGGGGCAGTTCTTC	NA	NA	TRBV9	16	TRBJ2-1
CASRLPGEQYF	TGTGCCAGCAGGCTGCCCGGCGAGCAGTACTTC	NA	NA	TRBV6-5	11	TRBJ2-7
CASSLPWSTDTQYF	TGTGCCAGCAGCCTACCTTGGAGCACAGATACGCAGTATTTT	NA	NA	TRBV6-4	14	TRBJ2-3
CASSLTGYVWHGYTF	TGTGCCAGCAGCCTAACAGGGTACGTGTGGCATGGCTACACCTTC	NA	NA	TRBV28	15	TRBJ1-2
CASPWAGKNYEQYF	TGCGCCAGCCCCTGGGCAGGGAAGAACTACGAGCAGTACTTC	NA	NA	TRBV10-1	14	TRBJ2-7
CASSRDRDPGYTF	TGTGCCAGCTCCCGGGACAGGGATCCTGGCTACACCTTC	TRBD1	NA	TRBV18	13	TRBJ1-2
CASGQGGNEKLFF	TGTGCCAGCGGACAGGGTGGGAATGAAAAACTGTTTTTT	TRBD1	NA	TRBV2	13	TRBJ1-4
CSAGLAGLQYF	TGCAGTGCTGGACTAGCGGGGTTGCAGTATTTT	TRBD2	NA	TRBV20-1	11	TRBJ2-3
CASSLSRGFNNEQFF	TGCGCCAGCAGCTTATCGCGGGGGTTCAACAATGAGCAGTTCTTC	TRBD2	NA	TRBV5-1	15	TRBJ2-1
CASSSSGTHEIYF	TGTGCCAGCAGCTCCTCCGGGACTCATGAAATTTACTTC	NA	NA	TRBV11-3	13	TRBJ2-7
CASSQDSGPLHF	TGTGCCAGCAGCCAAGACAGCGGACCCCTCCACTTT	NA	NA	TRBV14	12	TRBJ1-6
CASSSPSGYDQPQHF	TGTGCCAGCAGTTCCCCCTCAGGGTACGATCAGCCCCAGCATTTT	NA	NA	TRBV6-6	15	TRBJ1-5